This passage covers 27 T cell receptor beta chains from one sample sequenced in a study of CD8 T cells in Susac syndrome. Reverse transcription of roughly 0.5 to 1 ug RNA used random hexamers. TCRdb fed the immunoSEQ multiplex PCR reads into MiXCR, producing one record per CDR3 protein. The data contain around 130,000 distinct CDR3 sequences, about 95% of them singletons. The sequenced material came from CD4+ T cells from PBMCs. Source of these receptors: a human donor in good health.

CDR3 nucleotide sequence: TGTGCCAGCAGTTTGAGACAGGGGGCGAATGAGCAGTTCTTC. As protein: CASSLRQGANEQFF. The chain combines TRBV28 with TRBJ2-1; TRBD1 matches 10 bases. V shed 3 bases, J shed 7 bases, and the junction held 3 bases outside the gene matches. Germline values: CDR1 MDHEN, CDR2 SYDVKM. This CDR3 has 14 amino acids.

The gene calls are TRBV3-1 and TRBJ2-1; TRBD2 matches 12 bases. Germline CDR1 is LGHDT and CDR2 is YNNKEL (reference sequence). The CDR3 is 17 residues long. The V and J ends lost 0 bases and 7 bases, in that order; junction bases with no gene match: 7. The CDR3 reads CASSQDRLAGVGNEQFF. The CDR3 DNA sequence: TGTGCCAGCAGCCAAGATCGACTAGCGGGAGTCGGGAATGAGCAGTTCTTC.

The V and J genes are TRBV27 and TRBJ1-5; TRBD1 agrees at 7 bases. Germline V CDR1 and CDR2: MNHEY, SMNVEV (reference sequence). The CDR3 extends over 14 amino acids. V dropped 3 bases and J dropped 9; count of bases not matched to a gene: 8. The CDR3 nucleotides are TGTGCCAGCAGTTTCGGGACAGCCCTAGGGCCCCAGCATTTT. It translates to CASSFGTALGPQHF.

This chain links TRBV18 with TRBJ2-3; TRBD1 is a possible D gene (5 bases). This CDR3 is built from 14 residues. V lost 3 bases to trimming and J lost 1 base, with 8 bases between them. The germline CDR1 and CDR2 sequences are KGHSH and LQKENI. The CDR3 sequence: CASSPLQGTDTQYF. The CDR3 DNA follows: TGTGCCAGCTCACCGTTACAGGGCACAGATACGCAGTATTTT.

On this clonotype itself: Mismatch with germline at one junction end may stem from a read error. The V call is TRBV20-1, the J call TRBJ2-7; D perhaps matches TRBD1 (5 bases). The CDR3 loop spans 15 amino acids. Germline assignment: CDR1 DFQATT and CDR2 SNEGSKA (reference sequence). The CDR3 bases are TGCAGTGCTGGAGAAGGGGCCGACACCTCCTACGAGCAGTACTTC. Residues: CSAGEGADTSYEQYF.

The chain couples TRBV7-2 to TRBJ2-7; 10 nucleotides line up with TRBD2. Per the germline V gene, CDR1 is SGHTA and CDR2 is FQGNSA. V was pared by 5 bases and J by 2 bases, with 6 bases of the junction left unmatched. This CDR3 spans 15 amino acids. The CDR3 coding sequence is TGTGCCAGCAGCCACCCGAGCGGGAGGGCCTACGAGCAGTACTTC. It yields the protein CASSHPSGRAYEQYF.

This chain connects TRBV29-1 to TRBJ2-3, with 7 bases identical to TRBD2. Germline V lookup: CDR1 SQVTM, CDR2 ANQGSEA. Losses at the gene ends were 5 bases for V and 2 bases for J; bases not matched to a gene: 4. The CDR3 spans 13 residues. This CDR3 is CSVTRDYTDTQYF. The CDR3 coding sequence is TGCAGCGTTACTCGGGACTACACAGATACGCAGTATTTT.

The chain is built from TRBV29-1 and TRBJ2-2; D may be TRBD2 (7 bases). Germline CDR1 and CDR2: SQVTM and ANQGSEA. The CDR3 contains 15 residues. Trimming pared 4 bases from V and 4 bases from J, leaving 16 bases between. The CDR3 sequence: CSVALRRGGTGELFF. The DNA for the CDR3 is TGCAGCGTTGCCCTCCGGAGGGGGGGCACCGGGGAGCTGTTTTTT.

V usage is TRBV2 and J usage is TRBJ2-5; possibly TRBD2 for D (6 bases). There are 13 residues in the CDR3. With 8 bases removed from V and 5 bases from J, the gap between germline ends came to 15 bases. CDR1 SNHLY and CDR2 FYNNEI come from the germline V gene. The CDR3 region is CASCPGVAETQYF. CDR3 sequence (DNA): TGTGCCAGCTGCCCGGGGGTAGCGGAGACCCAGTACTTC.

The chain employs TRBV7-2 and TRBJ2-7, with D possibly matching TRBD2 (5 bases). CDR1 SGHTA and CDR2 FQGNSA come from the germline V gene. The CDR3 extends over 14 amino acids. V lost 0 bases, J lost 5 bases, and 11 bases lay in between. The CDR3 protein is CASSLAGVFHEQYF. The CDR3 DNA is TGTGCCAGCAGCTTAGCGGGAGTGTTCCACGAGCAGTACTTC.

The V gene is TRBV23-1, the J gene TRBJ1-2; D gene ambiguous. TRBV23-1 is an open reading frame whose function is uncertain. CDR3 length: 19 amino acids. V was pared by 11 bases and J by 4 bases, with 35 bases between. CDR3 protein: CAALVRDLAERWWFYGYTF. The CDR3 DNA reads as TGCGCCGCCCTGGTTCGGGATTTAGCCGAACGATGGTGGTTCTATGGCTACACCTTC.

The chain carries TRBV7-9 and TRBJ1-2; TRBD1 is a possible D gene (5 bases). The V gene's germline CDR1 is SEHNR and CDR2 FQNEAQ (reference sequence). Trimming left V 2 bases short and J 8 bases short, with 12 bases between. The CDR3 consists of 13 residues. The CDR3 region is CASSLWGIGGYTF. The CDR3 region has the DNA TGTGCCAGCAGCTTATGGGGGATCGGCGGCTACACCTTC.

The CDR3 DNA reads TGTGCCAGCAGCCAAGGAGGGACAAAAAACATTCAGTACTTC. Its protein product is CASSQGGTKNIQYF. The chain has TRBV3-1 and TRBJ2-4; maybe TRBD1 (6 bases). The length of the CDR3 is 14 residues. Germline V gene lookup returns CDR1 LGHDT and CDR2 YNNKEL (reference sequence). V was clipped by 1 base and J by 4 bases, with 8 bases between them.

CDR3: CASISGQGVSWGYTF. CDR3 nucleotides: TGTGCCAGCATCTCGGGACAGGGGGTGTCCTGGGGCTACACCTTC. The chain joins TRBV7-9 to TRBJ1-2; 11 bases fit TRBD1. Trimming at V came to 7 bases and at J to 8 bases, leaving 12 bases not matched to a gene. Germline V gives CDR1 SEHNR, CDR2 FQNEAQ (reference sequence). This CDR3 is built from 15 residues.

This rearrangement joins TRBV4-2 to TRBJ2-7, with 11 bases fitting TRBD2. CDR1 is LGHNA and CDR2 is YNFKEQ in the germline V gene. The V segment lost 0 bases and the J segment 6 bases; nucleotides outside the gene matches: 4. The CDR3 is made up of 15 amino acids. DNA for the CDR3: TGTGCCAGCAGCCAAGATCTAGCGGGAGGAGGCGAGCAGTACTTC. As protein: CASSQDLAGGGEQYF.

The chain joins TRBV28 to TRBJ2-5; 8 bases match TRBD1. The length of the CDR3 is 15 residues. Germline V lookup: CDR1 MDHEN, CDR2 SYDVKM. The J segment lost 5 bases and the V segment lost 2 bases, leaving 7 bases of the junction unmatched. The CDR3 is CASSLLTGAGETQYF. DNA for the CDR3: TGTGCCAGCAGTTTACTGACAGGGGCGGGGGAGACCCAGTACTTC.

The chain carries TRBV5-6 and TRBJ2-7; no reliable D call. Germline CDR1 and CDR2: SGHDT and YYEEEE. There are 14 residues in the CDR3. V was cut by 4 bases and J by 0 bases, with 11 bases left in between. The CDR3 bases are TGTGCCAGCAGCACCCAGGACGACTCCTACGAGCAGTACTTC. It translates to CASSTQDDSYEQYF.

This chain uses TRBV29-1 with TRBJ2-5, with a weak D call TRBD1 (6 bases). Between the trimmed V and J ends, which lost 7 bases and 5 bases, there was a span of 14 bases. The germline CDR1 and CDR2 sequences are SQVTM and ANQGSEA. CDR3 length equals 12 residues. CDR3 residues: CSAKQGKETQYF. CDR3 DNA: TGCAGCGCCAAACAGGGAAAGGAGACCCAGTACTTC.

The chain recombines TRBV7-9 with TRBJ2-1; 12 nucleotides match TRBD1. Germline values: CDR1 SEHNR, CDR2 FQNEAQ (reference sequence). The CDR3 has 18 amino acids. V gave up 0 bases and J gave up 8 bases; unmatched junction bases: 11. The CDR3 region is CASSLANLGTGGKDEQFF. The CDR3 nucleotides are TGTGCCAGCAGCTTAGCCAACCTAGGGACAGGGGGCAAAGATGAGCAGTTCTTC.

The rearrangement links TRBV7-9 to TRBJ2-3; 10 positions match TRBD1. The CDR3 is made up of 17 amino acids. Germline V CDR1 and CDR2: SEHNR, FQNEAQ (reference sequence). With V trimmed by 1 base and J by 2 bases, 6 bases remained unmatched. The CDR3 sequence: CASSLVGQGGFTDTQYF. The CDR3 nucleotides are TGTGCCAGCAGCTTAGTCGGACAGGGGGGATTCACAGATACGCAGTATTTT.

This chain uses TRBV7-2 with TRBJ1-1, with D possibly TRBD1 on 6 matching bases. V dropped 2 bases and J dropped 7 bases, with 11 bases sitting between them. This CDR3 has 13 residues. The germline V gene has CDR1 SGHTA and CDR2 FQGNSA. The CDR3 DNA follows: TGTGCCAGCAGCTTAAACCTCAGGGGTGAAGCTTTCTTT. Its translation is CASSLNLRGEAFF.

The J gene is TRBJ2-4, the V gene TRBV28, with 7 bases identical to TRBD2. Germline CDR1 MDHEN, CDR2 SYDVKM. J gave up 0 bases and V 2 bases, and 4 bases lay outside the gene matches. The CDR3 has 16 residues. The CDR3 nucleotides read TGTGCCAGCAGTTTAGGGGGGGGAATAGCCAAAAACATTCAGTACTTC. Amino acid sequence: CASSLGGGIAKNIQYF.

CDR3 loop: CASSSSPPETQYF. The CDR3 DNA is TGTGCCAGCAGCTCGTCTCCCCCCGAGACCCAGTACTTC. The rearrangement uses TRBV7-9 and TRBJ2-5; D remains ambiguous. V lost 4 bases to trimming and J lost 5 bases, with 11 bases between them. There are 13 residues in the CDR3. Per the germline V gene, CDR1 is SEHNR and CDR2 is FQNEAQ (reference sequence).

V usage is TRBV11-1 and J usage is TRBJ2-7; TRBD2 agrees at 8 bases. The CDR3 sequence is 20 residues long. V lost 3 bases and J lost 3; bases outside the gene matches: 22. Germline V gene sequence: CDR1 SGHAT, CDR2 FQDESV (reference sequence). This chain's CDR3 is CASSFTPLAAHPPMVYEQYF. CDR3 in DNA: TGTGCCAGCAGCTTCACACCACTAGCGGCACATCCCCCGATGGTCTACGAGCAGTACTTC.

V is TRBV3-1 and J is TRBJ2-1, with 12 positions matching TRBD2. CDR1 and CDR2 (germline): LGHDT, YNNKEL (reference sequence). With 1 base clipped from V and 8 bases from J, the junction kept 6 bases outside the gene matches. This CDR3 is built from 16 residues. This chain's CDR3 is CASSQGKLAGGHEQFF. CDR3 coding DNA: TGTGCCAGCAGCCAAGGAAAACTAGCGGGGGGCCATGAGCAGTTCTTC.

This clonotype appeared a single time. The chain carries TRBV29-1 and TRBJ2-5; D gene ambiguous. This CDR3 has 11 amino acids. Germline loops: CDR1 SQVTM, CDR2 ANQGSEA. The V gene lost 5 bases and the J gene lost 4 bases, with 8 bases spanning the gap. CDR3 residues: CSVKNGETQYF. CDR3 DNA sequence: TGCAGCGTTAAAAATGGAGAGACCCAGTACTTC.

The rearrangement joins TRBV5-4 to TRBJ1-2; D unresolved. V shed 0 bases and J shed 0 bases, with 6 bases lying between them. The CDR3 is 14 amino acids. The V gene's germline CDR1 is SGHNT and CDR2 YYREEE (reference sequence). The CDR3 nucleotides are TGTGCCAGCAGCTTGGGGAAGACTAACTATGGCTACACCTTC. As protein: CASSLGKTNYGYTF.